The 4 T cell receptor beta chains given below trace back to one sample, sequenced in a study of response to subunit inactivated influenza vaccine. TCRdb re-called the RT-PCR reads through MiXCR, storing one row per CDR3 protein. This repertoire shows roughly 630,000 distinct CDR3 sequences, around 15% found once; its top ten account for 7.5% to 8%. The material sequenced was PBMCs from blood, taken less than 15 days before vaccination. All receptors come from a man aged 50-59 years who received an inactivated influenza vaccine.

This clonotype appeared a few times. The chain joins TRBV12-3 or TRBV12-4 to TRBJ1-6; D gene uncertain. V was clipped by 0 bases and J by 9 bases, with 9 bases between them. The CDR3 spans 14 residues. The CDR3 nucleotides read TGTGCCAGCAGTTTAGCCCTAAGCAGTTCACCCCTCCACTTT. Its translation is CASSLALSSSPLHF.

This clonotype was seen only a few times. This chain links TRBV7-8 with TRBJ1-5, with 8 bases lining up with TRBD1. J lost 7 bases, V lost 5 bases, and 10 bases had no gene match. The germline CDR1 and CDR2 sequences are SGHVS and FQNEAQ. The CDR3 sequence is 15 residues long. DNA for the CDR3: TGTGCCAGCAGCCTATCGGGACAGGCTGGCCAGCCCCAGCATTTT. It specifies CASSLSGQAGQPQHF.

There are many counts of this clonotype. The chain recombines TRBV5-6 with TRBJ1-2; D may be TRBD1 (6 bases). This CDR3 contains 16 residues. The germline gives CDR1 SGHDT, CDR2 YYEEEE. The germline V and J ends were trimmed by 4 bases and 3 bases, with 19 bases remaining between them. CDR3 nucleotides: TGTGCCAGCAGCCCGAATAGGGGGGACATGTACTATGGCTACACCTTC. Protein sequence: CASSPNRGDMYYGYTF.

CDR3 nucleotides: TGTGCCACCAGATACGACTCACCTAATCAGCCCCAGCATTTT. Its translation: CATRYDSPNQPQHF. The chain employs TRBV6-5 and TRBJ1-5; D ambiguous. V lost 10 bases and J lost 4, with 17 bases in between. This CDR3 is 14 amino acids long. Germline lookup yields CDR1 MNHEY and CDR2 SVGAGI.